What follows are 22 T cell receptor beta chains derived from one specimen sequenced in a study of cytomegalovirus exposure and HLA in healthy donors. The PCR was carried out with 60 Vbeta primers and 13 Jbeta primers. Clones were sequenced by immunoSEQ multiplex PCR, and TCRdb holds only the in-frame ones, with some missing. Of some 130,000 clones detected, around three quarters appear once; the ten largest clones hold approximately 1%. Sequences were obtained from PBMCs. These receptors all stem from a man between 18 and 35 years old in good health and CMV-seronegative.

The chain uses TRBV18 and TRBJ2-7; D is possibly TRBD1 (8 bases). Deletions cut 3 bases from V and 5 bases from J, with 20 bases between. CDR1 KGHSH and CDR2 LQKENI come from the germline V gene. The CDR3 sequence is 16 residues long. The CDR3 reads CASSPPGGQGAHEQYF. The CDR3 nucleotides are TGTGCCAGCTCACCCCCCGGGGGGCAGGGGGCCCACGAGCAGTACTTC.

The CDR3 nucleotides read TGCGCCAGCAGCGCCCGGACAGGATCGAACACTGAAGCTTTCTTT. This gives the protein CASSARTGSNTEAFF. This sequence joins TRBV4-1 and TRBJ1-1; 7 bases align to TRBD1. The CDR3 spans 15 residues. The ends lost 5 bases at V and 1 base at J; junction bases unmatched: 7. Per the germline V gene, CDR1 is MGHRA and CDR2 is YSYEKL.

V is TRBV2 and J is TRBJ2-7; perhaps TRBD2 as D (6 bases). The CDR3 is 17 residues long. Trimming left V 7 bases short and J 5 bases short, with 27 bases between. Germline lookup yields CDR1 SNHLY and CDR2 FYNNEI. CDR3 DNA: TGTGCCAGCAACGGAATAGTAGAGACCGGGACTCGAGACGAGCAGTACTTC. The encoded protein is CASNGIVETGTRDEQYF.

The CDR3 is CASSSGSGGWNSPLHF. In DNA form, the CDR3 reads TGTGCCAGCAGTTCGGGATCAGGGGGCTGGAATTCACCCCTCCACTTT. This rearrangement joins TRBV27 to TRBJ1-6; 8 bases are a match to TRBD1. This CDR3 is 16 amino acids long. Trimming took 4 bases from V and 7 from J; bases not matched to a gene: 9. Germline lookup yields CDR1 MNHEY and CDR2 SMNVEV (reference sequence).

The V and J genes are TRBV6-1 and TRBJ1-3; tentatively, D is TRBD1 (5 bases). V was pared by 2 bases and J by 1 base, with 12 bases between. The CDR3 is made up of 16 amino acids. Germline CDR1 is MNHNS and CDR2 is SASEGT. The CDR3 loop reads CASSEWGWTSGNTIYF. CDR3 bases: TGTGCCAGCAGTGAATGGGGATGGACATCTGGAAACACCATATATTTT.

This chain uses TRBV15 with TRBJ2-5, with D possibly matching TRBD2 (7 bases). Germline V lookup: CDR1 LNHNV, CDR2 YYDKDF (reference sequence). The CDR3 has 15 residues. V dropped 2 bases and J dropped 1 base, with 11 bases sitting between them. The CDR3 here is CATSRYRGAQETQYF. The CDR3 DNA follows: TGTGCCACCAGCAGATACCGGGGGGCCCAAGAGACCCAGTACTTC.

In this sample, this clone turned up once. The chain employs TRBV4-1 and TRBJ2-3, with TRBD2 as a possible D gene (6 bases). The CDR3 is made up of 14 amino acids. CDR1 is MGHRA and CDR2 is YSYEKL in the germline V gene. Trimming removed 3 bases from V and 14 bases from J, with 21 bases in between. The CDR3: CASSHILGTFVGYF. CDR3 bases: TGCGCCAGCAGCCACATATTAGGGACTTTTGTAGGGTATTTT.

The gene calls are TRBV5-1 and TRBJ2-3; possible D gene TRBD1, 6 bases. CDR1 is SGHRS and CDR2 is YFSETQ in the germline V gene. V shed 6 bases and J shed 1 base, with 18 bases lying between them. CDR3 size: 16 residues. CDR3 region: CASNPPDRGGTDTQYF. CDR3 nucleotides: TGCGCCAGCAACCCACCGGACAGAGGAGGCACAGATACGCAGTATTTT.

This chain links TRBV4-2 with TRBJ2-7, with TRBD1 as a possible D gene (6 bases). Germline V gene lookup returns CDR1 LGHNA and CDR2 YNFKEQ. The V end was cut by 1 base, the J end by 1 base, with 8 bases between. The CDR3 consists of 14 residues. The chain's CDR3 is CASSQAGESYEQYF. The CDR3 DNA reads as TGTGCCAGCAGCCAAGCAGGGGAGTCCTACGAGCAGTACTTC.

This clone was observed a few times. The chain recombines TRBV19 with TRBJ2-3; tentative D call: TRBD2 (5 bases). The CDR3 consists of 13 residues. CDR1 and CDR2 (germline): LNHDA, SQIVND (reference sequence). V shed 9 bases and J shed 4 bases, with 14 bases lying between them. The CDR3 here is CASSHLGADTQYF. In DNA, the CDR3 is TGTGCCAGCAGCCATTTGGGAGCAGATACGCAGTATTTT.

This clone has more than one count but fewer than ten. In the same sample, other DNA sequences code for this CDR3. V usage is TRBV5-1 and J usage is TRBJ2-5; tentatively, D is TRBD1 (6 bases). CDR3 length: 16 amino acids. Germline CDR1 SGHRS, CDR2 YFSETQ. V was cut by 0 bases and J by 2 bases, with 14 bases left in between. CDR3 amino acids: CASSLAQGIGQETQYF. The CDR3 nucleotides read TGCGCCAGCAGCTTGGCCCAGGGGATCGGGCAAGAGACCCAGTACTTC. The whole variable domain, filled in from reference TRBV5-1 and TRBJ2-5, reads KAGVTQTPRYLIKTRGQQVTLSCSPISGHRSVSWYQQTPGQGLQFLFEYFSETQRNKGNFPGRFSGRQFSNSRSEMNVSTLELGDSALYLCASSLAQGIGQETQYFGPGTRLLVL.

The gene calls are TRBV9 and TRBJ2-5; 9 bases align to TRBD1. Germline trimming cut 7 bases from V and 1 base from J; bases unmatched to any gene: 5. Germline V CDR1 and CDR2: SGDLS, YYNGEE. The CDR3 has 14 amino acids. The CDR3 reads CASAGTGTQETQYF. The DNA of the CDR3 is TGTGCCAGCGCCGGGACAGGGACCCAAGAGACCCAGTACTTC. Supplemented by reference TRBV9 and TRBJ2-5, the full variable domain reads DSGVTQTPKHLITATGQRVTLRCSPRSGDLSVYWYQQSLDQGLQFLIQYYNGEERAKGNILERFSAQQFPDLHSELNLSSLELGDSALYFCASAGTGTQETQYFGPGTRLLVL.

This clone was observed a single time. The chain combines TRBV9 with TRBJ1-1; D not resolved. CDR1 is SGDLS, CDR2 YYNGEE, per germline. This CDR3 region has 21 residues. V lost 5 bases, J lost 1 base, and 33 bases lay in between. The CDR3 nucleotides read TGTGCCAGCAGTCATTCGAAAGGAGACGGGAAGAATGGTCCAGGGAACACTGAAGCTTTCTTT. Translated: CASSHSKGDGKNGPGNTEAFF.

The rearrangement joins TRBV7-2 to TRBJ2-7, with D perhaps matching TRBD1 (7 bases). The germline gives CDR1 SGHTA, CDR2 FQGNSA. Between the trimmed V and J ends, which lost 4 bases and 6 bases, there was a span of 19 bases. This CDR3 is built from 15 residues. CDR3 coding DNA: TGTGCCAGCAGCTCGCTGTCAGGGGGGTTGGGCGAGCAGTACTTC. Translating it yields CASSSLSGGLGEQYF.

The chain recombines TRBV11-1 with TRBJ1-1; 10 bases are shared with TRBD1. Per germline, CDR1 SGHAT and CDR2 FQDESV (reference sequence). The junction had 7 bases not matched to a gene; V was cut back by 5 bases and J by 1 base. The CDR3 is 16 residues long. The CDR3 DNA follows: TGTGCCAGCAGCCCCCGGGACAGGGGACCGAACACTGAAGCTTTCTTT. This gives the protein CASSPRDRGPNTEAFF.

The chain is built from TRBV19 and TRBJ2-1, with TRBD2 as a possible D gene (6 bases). The ends were cut back, 9 bases at V and 8 bases at J, with 11 bases in the middle. The germline gives CDR1 LNHDA, CDR2 SQIVND (reference sequence). CDR3 length: 11 residues. CDR3 sequence (DNA): TGTGCCAGCGGGGGTTACGATGAGCAGTTCTTC. Translated, it gives CASGGYDEQFF.

The V call is TRBV9, the J call TRBJ1-5; maybe TRBD1 (5 bases). The CDR3 sequence is 14 residues long. Germline V CDR1 and CDR2: SGDLS, YYNGEE. The V end was cut by 0 bases, the J end by 6 bases, with 10 bases between. CDR3: CASSVEGNGQPQHF. The DNA of the CDR3 is TGTGCCAGCAGCGTAGAGGGGAATGGTCAGCCCCAGCATTTT.

The genes are TRBV7-3 and TRBJ2-2; 7 nucleotides match TRBD1. CDR1 and CDR2 (germline): SGHTA, FQGTGA. The CDR3 totals 16 residues. The ends lost 5 bases at V and 4 bases at J; junction bases unmatched: 10. Here the CDR3 DNA reads TGTGCCAGCAGCCCCAGGGGGACACAGGCCACCGGGGAGCTGTTTTTT. Translating gives CASSPRGTQATGELFF.

The CDR3 loop reads CASSLRGGYEQYF. DNA of the CDR3: TGTGCCAGCAGTTTAAGGGGTGGGTACGAGCAGTACTTC. The chain links TRBV27 to TRBJ2-7; perhaps TRBD1 as D (5 bases). There are 13 residues in the CDR3. V was pared by 2 bases and J by 4 bases, with 9 bases between. Germline V gene data show CDR1 as MNHEY and CDR2 as SMNVEV (reference sequence).

The rearrangement uses TRBV14 and TRBJ2-1; possible D gene TRBD2, 5 bases. The CDR3 spans 13 residues. The germline V gene encodes CDR1 SGHDN and CDR2 FVKESK. Deletions cut 1 base from V and 10 bases from J, with 11 bases between. The CDR3 here is CASSQVGVWEQFF. The CDR3, as DNA: TGTGCCAGCAGCCAAGTCGGGGTTTGGGAGCAGTTCTTC.

The rearrangement links TRBV28 to TRBJ1-5; perhaps TRBD1 as D (5 bases). The CDR3 runs to 16 residues. V lost 2 bases and J lost 2, with 13 bases in between. Germline V gives CDR1 MDHEN, CDR2 SYDVKM. CDR3 nucleotide sequence: TGTGCCAGCAGTTTAGTTTCAGGGTATGGCAATCAGCCCCAGCATTTT. Encoded protein: CASSLVSGYGNQPQHF.

This clone was recorded only once. The gene calls are TRBV5-1 and TRBJ1-2; the match to TRBD1 covers 9 bases. CDR1 SGHRS and CDR2 YFSETQ come from the germline V gene. The CDR3 extends over 15 amino acids. V was clipped by 4 bases and J by 6 bases; unmatched bases: 10. CDR3 nucleotide sequence: TGCGCCAGCAGCCCGGACCCGACAGGGGGAGATGGCTACACCTTC. Its protein product is CASSPDPTGGDGYTF. Variable domain in full (rest from reference TRBV5-1 and TRBJ1-2): KAGVTQTPRYLIKTRGQQVTLSCSPISGHRSVSWYQQTPGQGLQFLFEYFSETQRNKGNFPGRFSGRQFSNSRSEMNVSTLELGDSALYLCASSPDPTGGDGYTFGSGTRLTVV.